These 21 T cell receptor beta chains came from one sample sequenced in a study of T cell responses to AZD1222 COVID-19 vaccine. The repertoire was sequenced with immunoSEQ multiplex PCR; TCRdb's copy has only in-frame clones and lacks some. Altogether about 42,000 clones are present, over 80% being singletons, with the ten largest covering 18%. Here the sequenced sample was peripheral blood, taken 28 days after the second AZD1222 dose. The receptor source for this set is an adult who received the AZD1222 COVID-19 vaccine.

The J gene is TRBJ1-5, the V gene TRBV15; 8 bases are shared with TRBD1. In germline, CDR1 is LNHNV, CDR2 YYDKDF (reference sequence). CDR3 length equals 14 residues. J lost 5 bases, V lost 5 bases, and 5 bases had no gene match. CDR3 sequence reads: CATSGDRGDQPQHF. The CDR3 region has the DNA TGTGCCACCAGCGGTGACAGGGGCGATCAGCCCCAGCATTTT. The full variable domain, with the rest looked up from reference TRBV15 and TRBJ1-5, is DAMVIQNPRYQVTQFGKPVTLSCSQTLNHNVMYWYQQKSSQAPKLLFHYYDKDFNNEADTPDNFQSRRPNTSFCFLDIRSPGLGDTAMYLCATSGDRGDQPQHFGDGTRLSIL.

The chain uses TRBV19 and TRBJ1-2, with 9 bases identical to TRBD1. Looked up from germline, CDR1 is LNHDA and CDR2 is SQIVND (reference sequence). This CDR3 region has 17 residues. V was clipped by 5 bases and J by 6 bases; unmatched bases: 16. DNA of the CDR3: TGTGCCAGTAGTTCCTTAGGGACAGGGTCCTTCAGCCATGGCTACACCTTC. Translation: CASSSLGTGSFSHGYTF. Together with reference TRBV19 and TRBJ1-2, the CDR3 gives the full variable domain: DGGITQSPKYLFRKEGQNVTLSCEQNLNHDAMYWYRQDPGQGLRLIYYSQIVNDFQKGDIAEGYSVSREKKESFPLTVTSAQKNPTAFYLCASSSLGTGSFSHGYTFGSGTRLTVV.

The chain uses TRBV10-3 and TRBJ2-3; TRBD2 matches 7 bases. The CDR3 spans 15 residues. Trimming removed 6 bases from V and 4 bases from J; junction bases left unmatched: 10. Germline CDR1 and CDR2: ENHRY and SYGVKD. The CDR3 DNA follows: TGTGCCATCAGGGTCGGGGGGACCACACCAGATACGCAGTATTTT. As protein: CAIRVGGTTPDTQYF.

J is TRBJ2-3 and V is TRBV11-2; TRBD2 aligns across 8 bases. Losses at the gene ends were 0 bases for V and 6 bases for J; bases not matched to a gene: 5. Germline assignment: CDR1 SGHAT and CDR2 FQNNGV. The CDR3 runs to 15 residues. This CDR3 is CASSLEGAGADTQYF. CDR3 DNA: TGTGCCAGCAGCTTAGAGGGAGCGGGGGCGGATACGCAGTATTTT. Drawing the rest from reference TRBV11-2 and TRBJ2-3, the complete variable domain is EAGVAQSPRYKIIEKRQSVAFWCNPISGHATLYWYQQILGQGPKLLIQFQNNGVVDDSQLPKDRFSAERLKGVDSTLKIQPAKLEDSAVYLCASSLEGAGADTQYFGPGTRLTVL.

The J gene is TRBJ1-2, the V gene TRBV2; TRBD1 aligns across 9 bases. CDR1 and CDR2 from the germline V gene are SNHLY and FYNNEI. The CDR3 runs 15 residues. Trimming at V came to 1 base and at J to 9 bases, leaving 9 bases not matched to a gene. The CDR3 DNA reads TGTGCCAGCAGTGAAGTACAAGGACAGGGGTTGCGCTACACCTTC. It yields the protein CASSEVQGQGLRYTF.

This clone was observed a single time. The CDR3 region is CASSSRQGSYNEQFF. The CDR3 coding sequence is TGTGCCAGCAGTTCGAGGCAGGGCTCGTACAATGAGCAGTTCTTC. V usage is TRBV27 and J usage is TRBJ2-1; tentative D call: TRBD1 (5 bases). This CDR3 spans 15 amino acids. Germline V gene sequence: CDR1 MNHEY, CDR2 SMNVEV (reference sequence). V shed 4 bases and J shed 4 bases, with 14 bases lying between them.

The chain joins TRBV2 to TRBJ1-5; TRBD1 matches at 7 bases. In germline, CDR1 is SNHLY, CDR2 FYNNEI. The CDR3 spans 15 residues. J was trimmed by 2 bases and V by 1 base; bases with no gene match: 2. CDR3 protein: CASSEGDRGNQPQHF. CDR3 in DNA: TGTGCCAGCAGTGAAGGTGACAGGGGCAATCAGCCCCAGCATTTT.

The V call is TRBV3-1 (or the pseudogene TRBV3-2), the J call TRBJ2-7, with D possibly being TRBD2 (6 bases). The germline V gene encodes CDR1 LGHDT and CDR2 YNNKEL (reference sequence). The V gene lost 2 bases and the J gene lost 7 bases, with 15 bases spanning the gap. The CDR3 length is 14 residues. The CDR3: CASSQFRETGEQYF. Here the CDR3 DNA reads TGTGCCAGCAGCCAATTTCGGGAGACGGGAGAGCAGTACTTC.

The chain combines TRBV5-6 with TRBJ1-1; D is undetermined. V lost 4 bases and J 7 bases, leaving 11 bases between the germline ends. This CDR3 contains 12 residues. The germline V gene has CDR1 SGHDT and CDR2 YYEEEE. This chain's CDR3 is CASSARRFEAFF. The CDR3 DNA reads TGTGCCAGCAGCGCCCGTCGATTTGAAGCTTTCTTT.

The chain uses TRBV10-3 and TRBJ1-2, with 7 bases that match TRBD1. Germline CDR1 and CDR2: ENHRY and SYGVKD. With V trimmed by 3 bases and J by 4 bases, 8 bases remained unmatched. The CDR3 is 15 residues long. The chain's CDR3 is CAISDQGGRAYGYTF. Written as DNA, the CDR3 is TGTGCCATCAGTGATCAGGGGGGGCGGGCCTATGGCTACACCTTC.

The genes are TRBV19 and TRBJ2-7; 7 bases map to TRBD1. CDR3 length: 14 residues. Germline V CDR1 and CDR2: LNHDA, SQIVND (reference sequence). J was trimmed by 2 bases and V by 7 bases; bases with no gene match: 8. This CDR3 reads CASTPTGLPYEQYF. CDR3 nucleotide sequence: TGTGCCAGTACACCGACAGGGTTGCCCTACGAGCAGTACTTC.

This clone was counted once. The chain employs TRBV18 and TRBJ1-6, with D hard to call. Trimming removed 3 bases from V and 8 bases from J, with 8 bases in between. Looked up from germline, CDR1 is KGHSH and CDR2 is LQKENI. The CDR3 consists of 13 residues. The CDR3 is CASSPSDDSPLHF. The CDR3 region has the DNA TGTGCCAGCTCACCTTCGGACGATTCACCCCTCCACTTT.

The chain uses TRBV7-3 and TRBJ1-2; 8 nucleotides align to TRBD1. The junction had 5 bases not matched to a gene; V was cut back by 6 bases and J by 2 bases. Per the germline V gene, CDR1 is SGHTA and CDR2 is FQGTGA. CDR3 size: 14 residues. CDR3 residues: CASRQTGDNYGYTF. The DNA of the CDR3 is TGTGCCAGCAGGCAGACAGGGGACAACTATGGCTACACCTTC.

The chain joins TRBV28 to TRBJ1-2, with a weak D call TRBD1 (5 bases). Germline assignment: CDR1 MDHEN and CDR2 SYDVKM. The CDR3 runs to 14 residues. The V end lost 2 bases, the J end lost 2 bases, and 9 bases lay between the germline ends. In DNA form, the CDR3 reads TGTGCCAGCAGTTTAAGCAGGGTGAACTATGGCTACACCTTC. It is translated as CASSLSRVNYGYTF.

The J gene is TRBJ1-2, the V gene TRBV9; 8 bases are a match to TRBD1. The CDR3 is 14 residues long. The V gene's germline CDR1 is SGDLS and CDR2 YYNGEE. Losses at the gene ends were 0 bases for V and 5 bases for J; bases not matched to a gene: 3. As DNA, the CDR3 is TGTGCCAGCAGCGTAGGTCAGGGGGCGTATGGCTACACCTTC. Translated, it gives CASSVGQGAYGYTF.

The gene calls are TRBV5-1 and TRBJ1-1; D unclear. The length of the CDR3 is 15 residues. Trimming took 3 bases from V and 3 from J, leaving 15 bases between them. Germline loops: CDR1 SGHRS, CDR2 YFSETQ. The CDR3 DNA reads TGCGCCAGCAGCTGGGAGGTCGGGTTGGACACTGAAGCTTTCTTT. Translated: CASSWEVGLDTEAFF.

This clone was seen a few times. This chain joins TRBV18 and TRBJ2-2, with 8 bases that match TRBD1. The CDR3 runs 15 residues. Per germline, CDR1 KGHSH and CDR2 LQKENI. With V trimmed by 8 bases and J by 0 bases, 5 bases remained unmatched. The CDR3 reads CASMARGPNTGELFF. The DNA of the CDR3 is TGTGCCAGCATGGCCAGGGGGCCGAACACCGGGGAGCTGTTTTTT.

This chain connects TRBV7-9 to TRBJ2-7, with a possible D match to TRBD1 (6 bases). CDR3 length: 17 residues. The germline CDR1 and CDR2 sequences are SEHNR and FQNEAQ (reference sequence). V dropped 4 bases and J dropped 4 bases, with 23 bases sitting between them. In DNA form, the CDR3 reads TGTGCCAGCAGCTCCGGACCTGGGACACTTAAGCTGTACGAGCAGTACTTC. It translates to CASSSGPGTLKLYEQYF.

This clone has only one observation. V gene TRBV10-2 combines with J gene TRBJ1-5; possible D gene TRBD1, 6 bases. CDR1 is WSHSY and CDR2 is SAAADI in the germline V gene. V was shortened by 6 bases and J by 1 base, with 13 bases between the two germline ends. The CDR3 runs 15 residues. This chain's CDR3 is CASSPEGQSNQPQHF. The CDR3 DNA sequence: TGCGCCAGCAGCCCAGAAGGACAGAGCAATCAGCCCCAGCATTTT.

The chain couples TRBV5-1 to TRBJ2-2; TRBD1 is a possible D gene (5 bases). V was pared by 4 bases and J by 9 bases, with 16 bases between. CDR1 and CDR2 (germline): SGHRS, YFSETQ. CDR3 length equals 14 residues. CDR3 sequence (DNA): TGCGCCAGCAGCACGGACAACTTTCACCGGGAGCTGTTTTTT. Its translation: CASSTDNFHRELFF.

This clone occurred once. V gene TRBV27 combines with J gene TRBJ1-1, with D hard to call. Trimming cost V 3 bases and J 1 base, with 9 bases left between them. The CDR3 has 14 residues. Germline CDR1 is MNHEY and CDR2 is SMNVEV (reference sequence). This CDR3 reads CASSLEGGNTEAFF. The CDR3 region has the DNA TGTGCCAGCAGTTTGGAGGGCGGGAACACTGAAGCTTTCTTT.